This entry lists 29 T cell receptor beta chains sequenced from one sample in a study of breast tumors, draining lymph nodes, adjacent tissues. The lymph nodes were axillary draining lymph nodes from breast cancer patients. Each CDR3 protein is one row after TCRdb ran MiXCR on the multiplex PCR reads. The sample has a few hundred thousand distinct CDR3 sequences, roughly a third seen once. Source material: axillary lymph node tissue. These receptors were obtained from a female donor with breast cancer. Some clones in this sample may be carry-over from other donors' samples.

This clonotype was recorded at least ten times. The chain has TRBV9 and TRBJ2-1, with 14 bases fitting TRBD2. With V trimmed by 2 bases and J by 5 bases, 0 bases remained unmatched. CDR3 size: 15 residues. Germline V gene data show CDR1 as SGDLS and CDR2 as YYNGEE. CDR3 in amino acids: CASSVGLAGDNEQFF. The CDR3 DNA sequence: TGTGCCAGCAGCGTGGGACTAGCGGGAGACAATGAGCAGTTCTTC.

This chain joins TRBV6-1 and TRBJ2-4, with D maybe TRBD1 (6 bases). Trimming left V 7 bases short and J 0 bases short, with 22 bases between. CDR1 MNHNS and CDR2 SASEGT come from the germline V gene. The CDR3 consists of 18 residues. The CDR3 coding sequence is TGTGCCAGCAAAAAGGGGGAGACCTTTACTACAGCCAAAAACATTCAGTACTTC. This translates into CASKKGETFTTAKNIQYF.

V usage is TRBV28 and J usage is TRBJ1-6; possible D gene TRBD1, 5 bases. The CDR3 runs to 15 residues. Looked up from germline, CDR1 is MDHEN and CDR2 is SYDVKM. V lost 3 bases to trimming and J lost 7 bases, with 13 bases between them. CDR3 residues: CASSFSGLGNSPLHF. CDR3 nucleotides: TGTGCCAGCAGTTTTTCAGGGCTTGGGAATTCACCCCTCCACTTT.

The J gene is TRBJ1-4, the V gene TRBV3-1; TRBD1 is a possible D gene (5 bases). CDR1 and CDR2 from the germline V gene are LGHDT and YNNKEL (reference sequence). The CDR3 consists of 15 residues. The V end lost 7 bases, the J end lost 5 bases, and 17 bases lay between the germline ends. This CDR3 is CASNQGLLGNEKLFF. The DNA of the CDR3 is TGTGCCAGCAACCAGGGATTGTTGGGGAATGAAAAACTGTTTTTT.

This clonotype has a count of ten or more. The V call is TRBV11-2, the J call TRBJ2-3; TRBD2 matches at 16 bases. Germline V CDR1 and CDR2: SGHAT, FQNNGV. This CDR3 is built from 18 residues. Losses at the gene ends were 5 bases for V and 0 bases for J; bases not matched to a gene: 5. This CDR3 reads CASSRGTSGRASTDTQYF. The CDR3 DNA follows: TGTGCCAGCAGCCGCGGGACTAGCGGGAGGGCCAGCACAGATACGCAGTATTTT. The full variable domain, with the rest looked up from reference TRBV11-2 and TRBJ2-3, is EAGVAQSPRYKIIEKRQSVAFWCNPISGHATLYWYQQILGQGPKLLIQFQNNGVVDDSQLPKDRFSAERLKGVDSTLKIQPAKLEDSAVYLCASSRGTSGRASTDTQYFGPGTRLTVL.

This clonotype was recorded at least ten times. The chain recombines TRBV3-2 with TRBJ2-3; TRBD2 is taken as the D call from the table, unchecked against the DNA. TRBV3-2 is tagged as a pseudogene. CDR3 size: 17 residues. This chain's CDR3 is CASSQCPSKSGTDTQYF. The CDR3 DNA reads as TGTGCCAGCAGCCAATGCCCTAGCAAGTCTGGCACAGATACGCAGTATTTT.

The chain is built from TRBV7-2 and TRBJ2-2; a possible D gene is TRBD1 (5 bases). Germline V CDR1 and CDR2: SGHTA, FQGNSA. The CDR3 sequence is 13 residues long. Trimming stripped 5 bases from V and 6 bases from J, with 10 bases between. CDR3 amino acids: CASSRTNPGELFF. The CDR3 nucleotides are TGTGCCAGCAGCCGGACAAACCCCGGGGAGCTGTTTTTT.

This clonotype was seen many times. This chain uses TRBV7-2 with TRBJ2-5; maybe TRBD1 (6 bases). The CDR3 is 16 amino acids. Germline V gene data show CDR1 as SGHTA and CDR2 as FQGNSA. Trimming took 5 bases from V and 2 from J, leaving 18 bases between them. The CDR3 coding sequence is TGTGCCAGCAGCCCTCGGACGATGAGGGGGCAAGAGACCCAGTACTTC. Translated, it gives CASSPRTMRGQETQYF.

This clonotype was observed at least ten times. The rearrangement links TRBV19 to TRBJ2-7; the D gene is possibly TRBD2 (6 bases). The CDR3 consists of 14 residues. Trimming removed 6 bases at V and 2 bases at J, with 14 bases between. Germline assignment: CDR1 LNHDA and CDR2 SQIVND (reference sequence). The CDR3: CASSAPRGTYEQYF. CDR3 DNA: TGTGCCAGTAGCGCACCCCGGGGGACCTACGAGCAGTACTTC.

This clonotype showed up many times. The chain combines TRBV2 with TRBJ2-3; TRBD2 aligns across 9 bases. This CDR3 has 15 amino acids. The germline V gene has CDR1 SNHLY and CDR2 FYNNEI. V lost 7 bases to trimming and J lost 4 bases; unmatched junction nucleotides: 9. Written as DNA, the CDR3 is TGTGCCAGCACCAAAGGTAGCGGGGGAGCAGATACGCAGTATTTT. Translated: CASTKGSGGADTQYF.

In its sample, this clonotype was seen many times. The V gene is TRBV6-5, the J gene TRBJ2-5, with 8 bases lining up with TRBD1. The CDR3 length is 15 residues. The V gene's germline CDR1 is MNHEY and CDR2 SVGAGI. With 5 bases clipped from V and 1 base from J, the junction kept 6 bases outside the gene matches. The CDR3 bases are TGTGCCAGCAGTCCTCAAACAGGGGGCCAAGAGACCCAGTACTTC. It encodes CASSPQTGGQETQYF.

There are many counts of this clonotype. V gene TRBV2 combines with J gene TRBJ1-2; the D gene is possibly TRBD1 (5 bases). The germline V gene encodes CDR1 SNHLY and CDR2 FYNNEI. Trimming shortened V by 4 bases and J by 0 bases, and 12 bases separated the two germline ends. CDR3 length equals 15 residues. The CDR3 region has the DNA TGTGCCAGCAGTGGTCGGGGCTGGCCTAACTATGGCTACACCTTC. Translated: CASSGRGWPNYGYTF.

This clonotype was recorded only once. One end of the junction does not line up with germline, which may come from a read error. V is TRBV2 and J is TRBJ1-5; 7 bases are shared with TRBD1. Germline V CDR1 and CDR2: SNHLY, FYNNEI. The CDR3 covers 14 residues. CDR3 sequence (DNA): TGTGCCAGCAGCCGGGACAGCTTCAATCAGCCCCAACAATTT. Residues: CASSRDSFNQPQQF.

Worth noting for this clonotype: The junction and the germline gene differ at one end; a read error may be behind it. The chain combines TRBV7-2 with TRBJ2-5; maybe TRBD1 (5 bases). This CDR3 spans 15 amino acids. Germline V gives CDR1 SGHTA, CDR2 FQGNSA. CDR3 sequence: CASTLRRQTVETQSF. CDR3 nucleotide sequence: TGTGCCAGCACCTTACGTCGACAGACGGTAGAGACCCAGTCCTTC.

The J gene is TRBJ2-2, the V gene TRBV2; 9 bases line up with TRBD1. This CDR3 has 14 residues. Trimming removed 6 bases from V and 2 bases from J; junction bases left unmatched: 1. Germline-derived CDR1 and CDR2 are SNHLY and FYNNEI. The CDR3 DNA sequence: TGTGCCAGCAGGGGACAGGGTAACACCGGGGAGCTGTTTTTT. Its protein product is CASRGQGNTGELFF.

The CDR3 nucleotides are TGTGCCAGCAGCCAAGTAGGGGGGAAGACTAATGAAAAACTGTTTTTT. Protein product: CASSQVGGKTNEKLFF. V is TRBV3-1 and J is TRBJ1-4; possible D gene TRBD1, 6 bases. V lost 1 base and J 2 bases, leaving 11 bases between the germline ends. Germline CDR1 LGHDT, CDR2 YNNKEL (reference sequence). The CDR3 loop spans 16 amino acids.

This clonotype was observed a handful of times. The V and J genes are TRBV28 and TRBJ1-5; possible D gene TRBD1, 5 bases. The V end was cut by 7 bases, the J end by 0 bases, with 10 bases between. The V gene's germline CDR1 is MDHEN and CDR2 SYDVKM. This CDR3 spans 14 amino acids. This CDR3 reads CASMGRFSNQPQHF. DNA for the CDR3: TGTGCCAGCATGGGACGGTTTAGCAATCAGCCCCAGCATTTT.

This clonotype was counted many times. This rearrangement joins TRBV5-5 to TRBJ2-7, with no clear D. Looked up from germline, CDR1 is SGHKS and CDR2 is YYEKEE (reference sequence). The CDR3 runs to 13 residues. V was pared by 2 bases and J by 2 bases, with 8 bases between. Here the CDR3 DNA reads TGTGCCAGCAGCTTCGGGCGTGCCTACGAGCAGTACTTC. It translates to CASSFGRAYEQYF.

This clonotype was observed at least ten times. The J gene is TRBJ2-3, the V gene TRBV10-3, with D perhaps TRBD1 (6 bases). The CDR3 has 15 residues. V shed 2 bases and J shed 3 bases, with 12 bases lying between them. Germline V gives CDR1 ENHRY, CDR2 SYGVKD. CDR3 sequence (DNA): TGTGCCATCAGTGAGGAAACTAGGGGGACAGATACGCAGTATTTT. It codes for CAISEETRGTDTQYF.

This clonotype was seen at least ten times. The chain has TRBV5-1 and TRBJ1-4, with D perhaps matching TRBD1 (6 bases). Germline-derived CDR1 and CDR2 are SGHRS and YFSETQ. V was clipped by 2 bases and J by 5 bases, with 10 bases between them. The CDR3 runs 14 residues. The CDR3 DNA follows: TGCGCCAGCAGCTTCCAGGGGCTGAATGAAAAACTGTTTTTT. Translated, it gives CASSFQGLNEKLFF.

There are many counts of this clonotype. The chain is built from TRBV20-1 and TRBJ2-1, with 7 bases aligning to TRBD2. Trimming took 5 bases from V and 6 from J; bases not matched to a gene: 16. Per the germline V gene, CDR1 is DFQATT and CDR2 is SNEGSKA (reference sequence). The CDR3 extends over 16 amino acids. CDR3 amino acids: CSAEGREWRAGNEQFF. DNA for the CDR3: TGCAGTGCTGAAGGGAGGGAGTGGAGGGCGGGCAATGAGCAGTTCTTC.

This clonotype was found many times. This sequence joins TRBV20-1 and TRBJ2-3; TRBD2 matches at 11 bases. Looked up from germline, CDR1 is DFQATT and CDR2 is SNEGSKA (reference sequence). There are 15 residues in the CDR3. The trim removed 3 bases at V and 2 bases at J, leaving 4 bases unmatched. The CDR3: CSASSSGGFTDTQYF. CDR3 DNA sequence: TGCAGTGCTAGCTCTAGCGGGGGGTTCACAGATACGCAGTATTTT.

At least ten counts were recorded for this clonotype. This chain links TRBV12-3 or TRBV12-4 with TRBJ1-2; 7 bases align to TRBD1. Trimming at V came to 2 bases and at J to 2 bases, leaving 2 bases not matched to a gene. CDR3 length: 14 residues. The chain's CDR3 is CASSLQDRNYGYTF. In DNA, the CDR3 is TGTGCCAGCAGTTTACAGGACAGGAACTATGGCTACACCTTC.

This clonotype has at least ten counts. The genes are TRBV10-3 and TRBJ2-1, with 10 bases fitting TRBD2. The CDR3 has 15 residues. The J segment lost 6 bases and the V segment lost 3 bases, leaving 5 bases of the junction unmatched. Germline V gene data show CDR1 as ENHRY and CDR2 as SYGVKD. CDR3 sequence: CAISESGRALNEQFF. CDR3 nucleotide sequence: TGTGCCATCAGTGAAAGCGGGAGGGCACTCAATGAGCAGTTCTTC.

This clonotype was seen repeatedly, ten times or more. This chain links TRBV12-5 with TRBJ1-2; D is unresolved. The germline V and J ends were trimmed by 5 bases and 2 bases, with 15 bases remaining between them. There are 15 residues in the CDR3. Germline V gene sequence: CDR1 LGHNT, CDR2 FRNRAP. The CDR3 DNA reads TGTGCTAGTGGTAATTTGGGTTGGGAGAACTATGGCTACACCTTC. Protein sequence: CASGNLGWENYGYTF.

This chain links TRBV7-9 with TRBJ1-4, with a weak D call TRBD1 (5 bases). The V and J ends lost 3 bases and 8 bases respectively, with 19 bases between them. CDR1 is SEHNR and CDR2 is FQNEAQ in the germline V gene (reference sequence). The CDR3 covers 16 residues. The CDR3 nucleotides are TGTGCCAGCAGCTTCGTGCTAGCGGGGCAATCCGAAAAACTGTTTTTT. This translates into CASSFVLAGQSEKLFF.

This clonotype has a count of ten or more. The chain recombines TRBV11-2 with TRBJ1-2, with a tentative D call TRBD1 (6 bases). V shed 3 bases and J shed 8 bases, with 16 bases lying between them. Per the germline V gene, CDR1 is SGHAT and CDR2 is FQNNGV. This CDR3 has 14 amino acids. CDR3 sequence (DNA): TGTGCCAGCAGCTTCGTGGACGGGGGCCTCGGCTACACCTTC. Protein sequence: CASSFVDGGLGYTF.

Only a few counts were recorded for this clonotype. The chain recombines TRBV12-5 with TRBJ2-7; 8 positions agree with TRBD2. The CDR3 sequence is 16 residues long. The trim removed 3 bases at V and 3 bases at J, leaving 10 bases unmatched. Germline CDR1 LGHNT, CDR2 FRNRAP. The CDR3 sequence is CASGFLAGRQIYEQYF. The CDR3 nucleotides read TGTGCTAGTGGTTTCCTAGCGGGCCGACAGATCTACGAGCAGTACTTC.

Regarding this clonotype: A much larger clonotype is one base distant, so this may be a read error. As the CDR3 is not closed by the conserved phenylalanine or tryptophan, this likely results from a read error. The chain has TRBV20-1 and TRBJ2-1, with D possibly matching TRBD2 (5 bases). Per germline, CDR1 DFQATT and CDR2 SNEGSKA (reference sequence). The CDR3 is made up of 13 amino acids. V was shortened by 0 bases and J by 13 bases, with 16 bases between the two germline ends. The CDR3 loop is CSARDPQRYLQFL. DNA of the CDR3: TGCAGTGCTAGAGATCCCCAGCGGTACCTCCAGTTCCTC.